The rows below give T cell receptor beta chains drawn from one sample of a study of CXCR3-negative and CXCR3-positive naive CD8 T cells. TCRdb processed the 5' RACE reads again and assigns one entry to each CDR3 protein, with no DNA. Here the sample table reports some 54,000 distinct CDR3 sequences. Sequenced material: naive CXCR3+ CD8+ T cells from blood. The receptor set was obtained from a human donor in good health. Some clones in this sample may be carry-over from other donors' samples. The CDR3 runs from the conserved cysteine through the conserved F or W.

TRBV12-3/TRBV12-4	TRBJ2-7	CASTEPGQVYEQYF
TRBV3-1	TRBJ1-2	CASSQEGRLYGYTF
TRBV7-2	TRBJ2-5	CASSTRDRAKETQYF
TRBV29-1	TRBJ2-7	CSVADTNYEQYF
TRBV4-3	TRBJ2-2	CASSPGQPSTGELFF
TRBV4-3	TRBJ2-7	CASSQDQGPEYEQYF
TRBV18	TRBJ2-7	CASSPWGQGTTSYEQYF
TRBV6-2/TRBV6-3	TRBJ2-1	CASSYSVGDNYNEQFF
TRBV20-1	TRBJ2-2	CSARRRGHGELFF
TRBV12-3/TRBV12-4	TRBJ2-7	CASSSTGTSIYEQYF
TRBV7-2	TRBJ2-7	CASSLTGTRYEQYF
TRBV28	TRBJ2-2	CASREGTGNTGELFF
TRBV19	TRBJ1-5	CASSIVQGAPGNQPQHF
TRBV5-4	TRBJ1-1	CAGRGGDTEAFF
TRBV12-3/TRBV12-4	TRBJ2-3	CASTPPTGVRATQYF
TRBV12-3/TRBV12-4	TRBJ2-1	CASSLFGQDYYNEQFF
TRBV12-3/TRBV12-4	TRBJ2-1	CASSLIVTSPNNEQFF
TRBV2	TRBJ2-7	CASSEPGLRAYEQYF
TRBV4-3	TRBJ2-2	CASSQEADSANTGELFF
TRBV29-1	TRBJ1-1	CSVTGGWDTEAFF
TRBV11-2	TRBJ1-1	CASSQRGGGLNTEAFF
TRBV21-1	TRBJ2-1	CASSKVRAGEGNEQFF
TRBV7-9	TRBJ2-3	CASSPKDNTDTQYF
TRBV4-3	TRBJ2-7	CASSQVSSSYEQYF
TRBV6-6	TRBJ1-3	CASGDSGNTIYF
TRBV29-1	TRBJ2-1	CSVEADLELQHEQFF
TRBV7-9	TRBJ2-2	CASSLLGQPNTGELFF
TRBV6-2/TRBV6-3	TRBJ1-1	CASSLLRNEAFF
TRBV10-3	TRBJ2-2	CAIKFVTGELFF
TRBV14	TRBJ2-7	CASSQAMAYEQYF
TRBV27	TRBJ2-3	CASSPAADTQYF
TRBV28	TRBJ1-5	CASIGQGAGQPQHF
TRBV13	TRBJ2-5	CASSLEFGRGQETQYF
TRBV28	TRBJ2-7	CASSAPVSSYEQYF
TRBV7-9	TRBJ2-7	CASSLVVRTYEQYF
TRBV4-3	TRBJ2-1	CASSSTSFLNEQFF
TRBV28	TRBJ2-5	CASSSGLAEETQYF
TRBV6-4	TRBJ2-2	CASSDGTSGNTGELFF
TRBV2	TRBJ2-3	CASSLFGPTDTQYF
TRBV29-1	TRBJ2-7	CSVLAGGPREQYF
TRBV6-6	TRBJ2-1	CASRASPGTSKSGEQFF
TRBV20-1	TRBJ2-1	CSASLFPGANEQFF
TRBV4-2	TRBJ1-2	CASSPPRGREDYGYTF
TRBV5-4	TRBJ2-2	CASSLFSWNTGELFF
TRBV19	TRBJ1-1	CASSETMNTEAFF
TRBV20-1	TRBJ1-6	CSAHEYSSSYNSPLHF
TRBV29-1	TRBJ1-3	CSGTGTAFGGNTIYF
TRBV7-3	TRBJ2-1	CASSLNGGSSYNEQFF
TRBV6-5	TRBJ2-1	CASSYSFRDPDNEQFF